The next 4 T cell receptor beta chains were all read from a single sample in a study of human T cells and chemical hapten exposure. TCRdb re-called the RACE reads through MiXCR, storing one row per CDR3 protein. The repertoire holds some 400,000 distinct CDR3 sequences, with 5.1% as singletons. As to time point: pre-sensitization, week 0. Treatment reported: therapeutic diphenylcyclopropenone sensitization with weekly scalp DPC. The sequences come from whole blood, collected in connection with sensitization to the hapten diphenylcyclopropenone (DPC). The receptors were sampled from a woman aged 45-60 years with alopecia areata. Some clones in this sample may be carry-over from other donors' samples.

The table lists this clonotype with many counts. This rearrangement joins TRBV5-1 to TRBJ2-7; the match to TRBD1 covers 7 bases. The CDR3 length is 15 residues. CDR1 and CDR2 from the germline V gene are SGHRS and YFSETQ. The J segment lost 0 bases and the V segment lost 0 bases, leaving 3 bases of the junction unmatched. Here the CDR3 DNA reads TGCGCCAGCAGCTTGGCCGGGACAGTCTCCTACGAGCAGTACTTC. Its translation: CASSLAGTVSYEQYF.

This chain uses TRBV6-5 with TRBJ1-4; D is uncertain. There are 14 residues in the CDR3. Trimming left V 2 bases short and J 8 bases short, with 12 bases between. The germline V gene encodes CDR1 MNHEY and CDR2 SVGAGI. CDR3 nucleotide sequence: TGTGCCAGCAGTTACAGACCTCTGGGGGAAAAACTGTTTTTT. This encodes CASSYRPLGEKLFF.

The chain has TRBV20-1 and TRBJ1-1; D not certain. CDR3 length: 12 amino acids. From germline, CDR1 is DFQATT and CDR2 SNEGSKA (reference sequence). The ends were cut back, 6 bases at V and 3 bases at J, with 11 bases in the middle. The CDR3, as DNA: TGCAGTGCCTCGTTAGATGACACTGAAGCTTTCTTT. This sequence encodes CSASLDDTEAFF.

In its sample, this clonotype was seen many times. The CDR3, as DNA: TGTGCCAGCAGCCCCCGAGCTAGCGGGGGTTCCTACAATGAGCAGTTCTTC. Amino acid sequence: CASSPRASGGSYNEQFF. The rearrangement uses TRBV7-8 and TRBJ2-1; 10 bases line up with TRBD2. The CDR3 has 17 amino acids. Losses at the gene ends were 5 bases for V and 1 base for J; bases not matched to a gene: 8. The V gene's germline CDR1 is SGHVS and CDR2 FQNEAQ.